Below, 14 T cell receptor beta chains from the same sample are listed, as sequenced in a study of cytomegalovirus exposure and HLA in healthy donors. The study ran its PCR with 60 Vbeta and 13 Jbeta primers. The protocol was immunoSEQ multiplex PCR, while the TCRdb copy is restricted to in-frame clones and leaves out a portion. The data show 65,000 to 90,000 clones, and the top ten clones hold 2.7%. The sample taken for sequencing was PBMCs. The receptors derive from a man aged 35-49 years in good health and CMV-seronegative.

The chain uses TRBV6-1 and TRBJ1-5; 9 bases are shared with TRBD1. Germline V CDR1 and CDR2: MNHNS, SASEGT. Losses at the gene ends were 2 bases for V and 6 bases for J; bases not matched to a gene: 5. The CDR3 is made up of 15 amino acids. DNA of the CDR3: TGTGCCAGCAGTGAAAACAGGGGGCATGCTCAGCCCCAGCATTTT. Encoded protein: CASSENRGHAQPQHF.

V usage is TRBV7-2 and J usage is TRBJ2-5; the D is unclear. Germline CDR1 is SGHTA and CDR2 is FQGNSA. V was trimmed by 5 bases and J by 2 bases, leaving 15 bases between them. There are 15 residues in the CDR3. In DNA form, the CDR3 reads TGTGCCAGCAGCCGCCGTCCCGTGCAGCAAGAGACCCAGTACTTC. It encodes CASSRRPVQQETQYF.

CDR3 DNA sequence: TGCGCCAGCAGCGTGTCTAGTTACACAGATACGCAGTATTTT. As protein: CASSVSSYTDTQYF. V usage is TRBV5-1 and J usage is TRBJ2-3; the D is unclear. CDR1 SGHRS and CDR2 YFSETQ come from the germline V gene. V gave up 4 bases and J gave up 2 bases, with 11 bases separating them. The CDR3 sequence is 14 residues long. Together with reference TRBV5-1 and TRBJ2-3, the CDR3 gives the full variable domain: KAGVTQTPRYLIKTRGQQVTLSCSPISGHRSVSWYQQTPGQGLQFLFEYFSETQRNKGNFPGRFSGRQFSNSRSEMNVSTLELGDSALYLCASSVSSYTDTQYFGPGTRLTVL.

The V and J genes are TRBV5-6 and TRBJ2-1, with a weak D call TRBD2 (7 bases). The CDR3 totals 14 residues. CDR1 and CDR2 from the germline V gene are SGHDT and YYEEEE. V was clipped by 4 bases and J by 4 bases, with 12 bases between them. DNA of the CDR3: TGTGCCAGCAGCCCCGGGGGGCGGTACAATGAGCAGTTCTTC. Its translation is CASSPGGRYNEQFF.

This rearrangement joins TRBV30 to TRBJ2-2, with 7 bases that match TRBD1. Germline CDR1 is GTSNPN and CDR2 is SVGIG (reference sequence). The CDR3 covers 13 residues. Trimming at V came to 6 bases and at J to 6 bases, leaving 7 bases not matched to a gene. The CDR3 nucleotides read TGTGCCTGTACGGGACAGAGCGCCGGGGAGCTGTTTTTT. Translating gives CACTGQSAGELFF.

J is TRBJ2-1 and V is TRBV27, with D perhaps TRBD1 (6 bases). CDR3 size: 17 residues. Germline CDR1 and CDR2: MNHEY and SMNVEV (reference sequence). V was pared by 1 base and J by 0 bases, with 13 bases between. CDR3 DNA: TGTGCCAGCAGTTTATTTTCTGGGGGCAGCTCCTACAATGAGCAGTTCTTC. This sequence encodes CASSLFSGGSSYNEQFF.

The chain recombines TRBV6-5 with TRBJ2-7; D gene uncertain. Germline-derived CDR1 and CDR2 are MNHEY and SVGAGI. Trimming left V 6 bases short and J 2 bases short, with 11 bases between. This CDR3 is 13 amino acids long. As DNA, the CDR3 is TGTGCCAGCAGAATAATAGGAGCCTACGAGCAGTACTTC. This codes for CASRIIGAYEQYF.

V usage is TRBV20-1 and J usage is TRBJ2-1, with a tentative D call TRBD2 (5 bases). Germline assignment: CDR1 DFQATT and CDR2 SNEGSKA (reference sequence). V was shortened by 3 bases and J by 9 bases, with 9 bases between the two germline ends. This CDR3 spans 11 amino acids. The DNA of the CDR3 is TGCAGTGCTAGGAGAGGGTTTGAGCAGTTCTTC. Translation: CSARRGFEQFF.

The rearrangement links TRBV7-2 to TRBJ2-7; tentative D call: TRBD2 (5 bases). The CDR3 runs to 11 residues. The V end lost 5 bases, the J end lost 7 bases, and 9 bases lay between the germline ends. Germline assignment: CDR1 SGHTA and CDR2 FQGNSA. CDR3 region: CASSNRREQYF. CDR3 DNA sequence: TGTGCCAGCAGCAATAGGAGGGAGCAGTACTTC.

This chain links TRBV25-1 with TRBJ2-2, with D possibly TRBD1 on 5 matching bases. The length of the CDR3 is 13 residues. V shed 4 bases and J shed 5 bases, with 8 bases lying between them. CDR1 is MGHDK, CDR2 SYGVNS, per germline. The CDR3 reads CASSGYRTGELFF. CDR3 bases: TGTGCCAGCAGTGGATACAGGACCGGGGAGCTGTTTTTT.

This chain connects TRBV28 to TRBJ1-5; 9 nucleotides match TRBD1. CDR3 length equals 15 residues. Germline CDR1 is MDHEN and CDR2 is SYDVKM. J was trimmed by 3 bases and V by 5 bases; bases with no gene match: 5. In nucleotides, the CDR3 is TGTGCCAGCAGTCCTAGGGACAGGGACAATCAGCCCCAGCATTTT. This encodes CASSPRDRDNQPQHF. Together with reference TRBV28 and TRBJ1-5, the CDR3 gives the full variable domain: DVKVTQSSRYLVKRTGEKVFLECVQDMDHENMFWYRQDPGLGLRLIYFSYDVKMKEKGDIPEGYSVSREKKERFSLILESASTNQTSMYLCASSPRDRDNQPQHFGDGTRLSIL.

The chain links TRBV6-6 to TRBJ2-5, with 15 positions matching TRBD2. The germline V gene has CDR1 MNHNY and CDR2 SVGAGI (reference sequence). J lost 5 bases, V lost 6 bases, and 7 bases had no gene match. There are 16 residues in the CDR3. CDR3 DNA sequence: TGTGCCAGCAGACGGACTAGCGGGGGGGCAAAGGAGACCCAGTACTTC. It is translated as CASRRTSGGAKETQYF.

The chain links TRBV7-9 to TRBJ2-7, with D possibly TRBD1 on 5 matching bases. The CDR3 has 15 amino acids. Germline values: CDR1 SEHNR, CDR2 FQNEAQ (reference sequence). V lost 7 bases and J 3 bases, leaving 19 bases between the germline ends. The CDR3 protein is CASIPKPQGYYEQYF. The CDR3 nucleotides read TGTGCCAGCATCCCAAAGCCTCAGGGCTACTACGAGCAGTACTTC.

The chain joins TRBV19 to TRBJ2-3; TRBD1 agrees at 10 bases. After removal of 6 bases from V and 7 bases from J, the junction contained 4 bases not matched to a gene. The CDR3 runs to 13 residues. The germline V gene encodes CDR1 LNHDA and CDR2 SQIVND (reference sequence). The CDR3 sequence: CASRGTGVNTQYF. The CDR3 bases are TGTGCCAGTAGGGGGACAGGGGTGAATACGCAGTATTTT.